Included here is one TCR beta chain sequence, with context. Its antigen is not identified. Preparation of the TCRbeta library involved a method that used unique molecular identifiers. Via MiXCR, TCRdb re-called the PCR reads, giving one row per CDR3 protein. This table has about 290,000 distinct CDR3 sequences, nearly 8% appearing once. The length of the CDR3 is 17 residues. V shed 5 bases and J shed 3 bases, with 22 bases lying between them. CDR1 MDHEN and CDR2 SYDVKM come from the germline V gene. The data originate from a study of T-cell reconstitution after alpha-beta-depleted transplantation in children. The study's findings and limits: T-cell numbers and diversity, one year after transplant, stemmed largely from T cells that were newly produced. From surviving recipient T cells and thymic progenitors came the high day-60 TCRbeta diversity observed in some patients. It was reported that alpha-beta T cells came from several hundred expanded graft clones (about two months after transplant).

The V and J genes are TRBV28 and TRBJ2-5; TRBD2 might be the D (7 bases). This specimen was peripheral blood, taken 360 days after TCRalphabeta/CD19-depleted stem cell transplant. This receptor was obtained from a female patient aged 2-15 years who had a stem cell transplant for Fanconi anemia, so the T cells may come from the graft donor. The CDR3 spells CASSDVRTGGVKETQYF. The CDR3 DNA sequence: TGTGCCAGCAGTGACGTCCGGACGGGGGGCGTGAAAGAGACCCAGTACTTC.